This TCR beta chain originates from a study of CD8+CD57+ T cells in acquired aplastic anemia. Points from the study as a whole: Patients and healthy controls showed no significant CD8+ Simpson's diversity difference.

This clonotype was seen ten or more times. As yet, its antigen is unknown. The template used for profiling TCR beta VDJ and CDR3 was genomic DNA. MiXCR was run by TCRdb on the reads, yielding one entry per CDR3 protein. Of roughly 500,000 distinct CDR3 sequences in the sample, under 40% were seen once. Looked up from germline, CDR1 is SNHLY and CDR2 is FYNNEI. V lost 6 bases, J lost 4 bases, and 18 bases lay in between. This CDR3 has 15 residues. It was patients with CD8+CD57+ cell expansion by flow cytometry who were chosen for sequencing. No patient had been given any therapy when blood was sampled. The receptor was isolated from a human donor with aplastic anemia. The chain recombines TRBV2 with TRBJ1-2, with TRBD1 as a possible D gene (5 bases). The material sequenced was sorted CD4+, CD8+, or CD8+CD57+ T cells (not recorded which) from PBMCs. The CDR3 loop reads CASRRDFNSSYGYTF. The CDR3 nucleotides read TGTGCCAGCAGAAGGGACTTCAACTCGTCCTATGGCTACACCTTC.